The 14 T cell receptor beta chains below all came from one sample that was sequenced in a study of T cell responses to AZD1222 COVID-19 vaccine. Generated by immunoSEQ multiplex PCR, the TCRdb table keeps only in-frame clones and is missing some. The data hold around 100,000 clones, with about 90% observed a single time. Specimen: peripheral blood, collected 28 days after the second AZD1222 dose. The receptors were gathered from an adult who received the AZD1222 COVID-19 vaccine.

This clone is a singleton in its sample. V usage is TRBV9 and J usage is TRBJ1-4; D is unresolved. This CDR3 spans 15 amino acids. Trimming took 0 bases from V and 0 from J, leaving 6 bases between them. Germline CDR1 is SGDLS and CDR2 is YYNGEE. The CDR3 coding sequence is TGTGCCAGCAGCGTAGGAGGGACAACTAATGAAAAACTGTTTTTT. Protein: CASSVGGTTNEKLFF.

This clone has more than one count but fewer than ten. The rearrangement joins TRBV27 to TRBJ2-1, with TRBD2 as a possible D gene (6 bases). The ends were cut back, 11 bases at V and 6 bases at J, with 14 bases in the middle. The germline CDR1 and CDR2 sequences are MNHEY and SMNVEV (reference sequence). The CDR3 spans 12 residues. CDR3 DNA sequence: TGTGCCTGTAGGAACGGGGGCAATGAGCAGTTCTTC. Translation: CACRNGGNEQFF.

The chain recombines TRBV28 with TRBJ2-7; D possibly corresponds to TRBD2 (6 bases). Germline CDR1 and CDR2: MDHEN and SYDVKM. Trimming took 7 bases from V and 0 from J, leaving 19 bases between them. The CDR3 totals 16 residues. CDR3: CASKPLVGTHSYEQYF. In DNA, the CDR3 is TGTGCCAGCAAACCCTTGGTTGGGACTCACTCCTACGAGCAGTACTTC.

This clone was seen more than once but under ten times. The J gene is TRBJ2-1, the V gene TRBV9, with D possibly TRBD2 on 7 matching bases. With 0 bases removed from V and 8 bases from J, the gap between germline ends came to 12 bases. This CDR3 is 14 amino acids long. Germline V gives CDR1 SGDLS, CDR2 YYNGEE. For the CDR3, the DNA is TGTGCCAGCAGCGTAGGCGCGGGGGCCCATGAGCAGTTCTTC. Translation: CASSVGAGAHEQFF.

The V and J genes are TRBV27 and TRBJ1-4; D uncertain. This CDR3 contains 17 residues. V lost 1 base to trimming and J lost 0 bases, with 12 bases between them. The germline CDR1 and CDR2 sequences are MNHEY and SMNVEV (reference sequence). In nucleotides, the CDR3 is TGTGCCAGCAGTTTATTTGCTAGGCTAACAACTAATGAAAAACTGTTTTTT. Translation: CASSLFARLTTNEKLFF.

V usage is TRBV7-8 and J usage is TRBJ2-5; TRBD2 agrees at 8 bases. The CDR3 is made up of 16 amino acids. The V and J ends lost 2 bases and 0 bases, in that order; junction bases with no gene match: 5. Germline CDR1 is SGHVS and CDR2 is FQNEAQ. The CDR3 sequence is CASSLSGGRNQETQYF. DNA of the CDR3: TGTGCCAGCAGCTTAAGCGGCGGGAGGAACCAAGAGACCCAGTACTTC.

V usage is TRBV6-5 and J usage is TRBJ1-6; a possible D gene is TRBD1 (5 bases). In germline, CDR1 is MNHEY, CDR2 SVGAGI. The germline V and J ends were trimmed by 2 bases and 11 bases, with 19 bases remaining between them. This CDR3 region has 16 residues. The CDR3 sequence: CASSYRLAVRGAPLHF. CDR3 bases: TGTGCCAGCAGTTACCGACTCGCGGTTAGAGGGGCACCCCTCCACTTT.

In DNA, the CDR3 is TGCAGCGTTGTGGAGGGAGGGAGGACTGAAGCTTTCTTT. This translates into CSVVEGGRTEAFF. The rearrangement links TRBV29-1 to TRBJ1-1; no definite D call. The CDR3 totals 13 residues. Trimming stripped 4 bases from V and 5 bases from J, with 14 bases between. Germline CDR1 SQVTM, CDR2 ANQGSEA.

J is TRBJ1-3 and V is TRBV6-5, with a weak D call TRBD1 (6 bases). This CDR3 is built from 14 residues. The germline gives CDR1 MNHEY, CDR2 SVGAGI. Trimming took 5 bases from V and 8 from J, leaving 16 bases between them. The CDR3 DNA sequence: TGTGCCAGCAGTCAATATTCGGAGGGGGACACCATATATTTT. It translates to CASSQYSEGDTIYF.

The chain joins TRBV3-1 (or the pseudogene TRBV3-2) to TRBJ2-7; D remains unclear. V lost 3 bases to trimming and J lost 6 bases, with 6 bases between them. The V gene's germline CDR1 is LGHDT and CDR2 YNNKEL (reference sequence). The CDR3 runs to 11 residues. This CDR3 is CASSQDAEQYF. The CDR3 nucleotides read TGTGCCAGCAGCCAGGATGCCGAGCAGTACTTC.

This chain links TRBV19 with TRBJ1-3; 9 bases fit TRBD1. V gave up 5 bases and J gave up 4 bases; unmatched junction bases: 3. Germline V gives CDR1 LNHDA, CDR2 SQIVND (reference sequence). The CDR3 covers 14 residues. The CDR3 protein is CASSPGTGGNTIYF. In nucleotides, the CDR3 is TGTGCCAGTAGTCCCGGGACAGGGGGAAACACCATATATTTT.

This chain joins TRBV12-3 or TRBV12-4 and TRBJ1-1; TRBD1 might be the D (5 bases). Deletions cut 8 bases from V and 14 bases from J, with 21 bases between. The CDR3 loop spans 12 amino acids. DNA for the CDR3: TGTGCCAGCGGGGGACTCCGCCAAAGCTCGTTCTTT. Translating it yields CASGGLRQSSFF.

The V call is TRBV27, the J call TRBJ1-5, with a tentative D call TRBD1 (5 bases). The germline V gene has CDR1 MNHEY and CDR2 SMNVEV (reference sequence). The CDR3 runs 16 residues. The V gene lost 0 bases and the J gene lost 1 base, with 10 bases spanning the gap. The CDR3 here is CASSLSGTVSNQPQHF. The CDR3 DNA reads as TGTGCCAGCAGTTTATCCGGGACGGTGAGCAATCAGCCCCAGCATTTT.

V and J are TRBV11-2 and TRBJ1-2; D may be TRBD1 (5 bases). V shed 2 bases and J shed 3 bases, with 22 bases lying between them. Germline lookup yields CDR1 SGHAT and CDR2 FQNNGV. The CDR3 is 18 amino acids. The chain's CDR3 is CASSLTRGYLATDYGYTF. The CDR3 nucleotides read TGTGCCAGCAGCTTAACCCGAGGGTATCTGGCGACAGACTATGGCTACACCTTC.